This T cell receptor beta chain is drawn from a study of blood T cell repertoires in COVID-19. Sequenced by immunoSEQ multiplex PCR; TCRdb stores in-frame clones only, minus some. The sample includes approximately 250,000 clones, over 80% of them seen just once. Germline V gene lookup returns CDR1 GTSNPN and CDR2 SVGIG (reference sequence). The CDR3 sequence is 11 residues long. Trimming removed 3 bases at V and 7 bases at J, with 9 bases between. The gene calls are TRBV30 and TRBJ1-1; no firm D call. The specimen was PBMCs or T cells enriched from blood (not recorded which). The receptor was derived from a woman in her thirties or forties who had been exposed to COVID-19. The CDR3 nucleotides are TGTGCCTGGAGGACGGAGTTTGAAGCTTTCTTT. Its translation is CAWRTEFEAFF.